A selection of T cell receptor beta chains follows, all from one sample in a study of cytotoxic CD8 clonotypes in ibrutinib-treated CLL. Clones were read by immunoSEQ multiplex PCR, and TCRdb kept only the in-frame ones, dropping some. The data show under 150,000 clones, with 75% to 95% seen just once and 11% held by the top ten. Sequenced material: PBMCs, taken after 12 months of ibrutinib treatment. These receptors were obtained from a human donor with chronic lymphocytic leukemia. The CDR3 runs from the conserved cysteine through the conserved F or W. Fields, in order: CDR3 protein, CDR3 DNA, J gene, clone size, D gene, V gene. D genes are given only for firm matches. Rows give clone size only sometimes, using once, few, many, or a class for an expanded clone.

CASSLKRNTEAFF	TGTGCCAGCAGCTTAAAGAGGAACACTGAAGCTTTCTTT	TRBJ1-1	-	-	TRBV11-1
CASSPGRTNYGYTF	TGTGCCAGCAGCCCTGGACGAACTAACTATGGCTACACCTTC	TRBJ1-2	-	-	TRBV11-2
CASSESGTGGDEQFF	TGTGCCAGCAGCGAATCCGGGACAGGGGGAGATGAGCAGTTCTTC	TRBJ2-1	-	TRBD1	TRBV9
CASSQGQGDNEKLFF	TGTGCCAGCAGCCAAGGACAGGGGGATAATGAAAAACTGTTTTTT	TRBJ1-4	-	TRBD1	TRBV4-2
CASSVASTYEQYF	TGTGCCAGCAGCGTAGCTAGTACCTACGAGCAGTACTTC	TRBJ2-7	-	-	TRBV9
CASTKTSGSYEQYF	TGTGCCAGCACCAAGACTAGCGGGAGTTACGAGCAGTACTTC	TRBJ2-7	-	TRBD2	TRBV6-5
CASSGTGTLTGNEQFF	TGTGCCAGCAGTGGGACCGGGACGCTCACGGGGAATGAGCAGTTCTTC	TRBJ2-1	-	-	TRBV2
CASSLGQNTGELFF	TGTGCCAGCAGCCTCGGACAGAACACCGGGGAGCTGTTTTTT	TRBJ2-2	-	-	TRBV28
CASSLAGVVSEKLFF	TGCGCCAGCAGCTTGGCCGGGGTAGTGTCTGAAAAACTGTTTTTT	TRBJ1-4	-	-	TRBV5-1
CASRRLGGNTGELFF	TGTGCCAGCAGGAGGCTAGGAGGCAACACCGGGGAGCTGTTTTTT	TRBJ2-2	-	-	TRBV27
CASTLRGSSTDTQYF	TGTGCCAGCACCCTGCGGGGGAGCAGCACAGATACGCAGTATTTT	TRBJ2-3	-	TRBD2	TRBV7-9
CASGTFEATQYF	TGTGCCAGCGGGACATTCGAGGCGACCCAGTACTTC	TRBJ2-5	-	-	TRBV19
CASSLQAGELFF	TGTGCCAGCAGTTTACAAGCCGGGGAGCTGTTTTTT	TRBJ2-2	few	-	TRBV28
CASSLGAGVEETQYF	TGTGCCAGCAGCTTAGGGGCGGGAGTTGAGGAGACCCAGTACTTC	TRBJ2-5	-	TRBD2	TRBV7-9
CASSLSSGGEQYF	TGTGCCAGCAGTTTATCGTCAGGGGGCGAGCAGTACTTC	TRBJ2-7	-	TRBD1	TRBV27
CAWSRLAGSTDTQYF	TGTGCCTGGAGTCGACTAGCGGGTAGCACAGATACGCAGTATTTT	TRBJ2-3	-	TRBD2	TRBV30
CASRRGTGGGYEQYF	TGTGCCAGCAGACGAGGGACAGGGGGGGGCTACGAGCAGTACTTC	TRBJ2-7	-	TRBD1	TRBV6-6
CASSPGPGELFF	TGCGCCAGCAGCCCTGGTCCCGGGGAGCTGTTTTTT	TRBJ2-2	few	-	TRBV10-1
CASSLVGTVNEKLFF	TGTGCCAGCAGCTTAGTCGGGACAGTTAATGAAAAACTGTTTTTT	TRBJ1-4	-	TRBD1	TRBV11-2
CSARGENIQYF	TGCAGTGCTAGAGGGGAAAACATTCAGTACTTC	TRBJ2-4	-	-	TRBV20-1
CASSQKQGSTEAFF	TGTGCCAGCAGCCAAAAACAGGGCAGCACTGAAGCTTTCTTT	TRBJ1-1	-	-	TRBV7-2
CASRPGQGASYEQYF	TGTGCCAGCAGACCAGGACAGGGGGCGTCCTACGAGCAGTACTTC	TRBJ2-7	-	TRBD1	TRBV6-5
CASSLGEGRTGELFF	TGCGCCAGCAGCTTGGGGGAAGGGCGCACCGGGGAGCTGTTTTTT	TRBJ2-2	-	-	TRBV5-1